The sample holds many counts of the clone carrying this TCR beta chain. The source of the sample is a study of T-cell reconstitution after alpha-beta-depleted transplantation in children. V shed 6 bases and J 3 bases; nucleotides not matched to a gene: 5. The CDR3 extends over 13 amino acids. Molecular barcoding with unique molecular identifiers was used for the TCRbeta library. TCRdb reprocessed the PCR reads via MiXCR and lists one record per CDR3 protein. The sample consists of a few hundred thousand distinct CDR3 sequences, roughly a tenth of them appearing once. J is TRBJ2-7 and V is TRBV12-3 or TRBV12-4, with 7 bases that match TRBD2. The TCR originated in a human donor who donated a stem cell graft to a child with SCID. Sample: PBMCs from the stem cell graft donor, taken from the stem cell graft. The CDR3: CASSRGLNYEQYF. The DNA for the CDR3 is TGTGCCAGCAGCCGGGGACTAAACTACGAGCAGTACTTC.